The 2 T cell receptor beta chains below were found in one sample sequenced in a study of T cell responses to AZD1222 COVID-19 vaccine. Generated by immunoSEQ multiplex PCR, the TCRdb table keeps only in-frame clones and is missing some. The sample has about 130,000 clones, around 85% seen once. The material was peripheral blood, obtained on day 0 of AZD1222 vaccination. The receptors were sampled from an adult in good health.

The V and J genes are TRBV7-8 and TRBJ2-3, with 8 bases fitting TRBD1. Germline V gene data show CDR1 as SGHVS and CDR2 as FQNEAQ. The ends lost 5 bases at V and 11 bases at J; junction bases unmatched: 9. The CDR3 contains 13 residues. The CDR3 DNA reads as TGTGCCAGCAGCATCGGACAGGGTGGGATGCAGTATTTT. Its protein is CASSIGQGGMQYF.

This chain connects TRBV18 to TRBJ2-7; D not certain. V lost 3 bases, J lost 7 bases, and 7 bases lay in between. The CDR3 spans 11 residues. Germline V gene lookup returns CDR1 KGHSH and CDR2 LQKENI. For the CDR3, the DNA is TGTGCCAGCTCACCCCGAGGAGAGCAGTACTTC. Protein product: CASSPRGEQYF.